Sequencing of this T cell receptor beta chain was carried out in a study of blood T cell repertoires in COVID-19. About the study: The United States, Italy and Spain were the sources of the acute and convalescent COVID-19 samples.

Data came from immunoSEQ multiplex PCR; TCRdb stores just in-frame clones and leaves some out. Among about 30,000 clones listed, about 65% were seen once. The sample holds a few counts of this clone. Germline CDR1 SGDLS, CDR2 YYNGEE. V gave up 0 bases and J gave up 0 bases, with 10 bases separating them. This CDR3 is built from 16 residues. The genes are TRBV9 and TRBJ2-1, with D possibly matching TRBD2 (5 bases). The source material was peripheral blood. The clonotype originates from a human donor in a cohort sampled during active COVID-19. For the CDR3, the DNA is TGTGCCAGCAGCGTAGTTGCGGGTAGCTCCTACAATGAGCAGTTCTTC. Amino acid sequence: CASSVVAGSSYNEQFF.